The rows below give T cell receptor beta chains drawn from one sample of a study of CD8 T cells in Susac syndrome. Via MiXCR, TCRdb re-called the immunoSEQ multiplex PCR reads, giving one row per CDR3 protein. The sample lists tens of thousands of distinct CDR3 sequences; 93% were seen once. The specimen was CD8+ T cells from PBMCs. The receptor source for this set is a human donor with multiple sclerosis. The CDR3 runs from the conserved cysteine through the conserved F or W. The D gene is left open where the match is weak. Clone size is stated in some rows and not others, as once, few, many or a class when expanded.

TRBJ2-7	-	TRBV7-9	once	TGTGCCAGCAGCCCAGGGGGGGGGCGCCGGGAGGGCTACGAGCAGTACTTC	CASSPGGGRREGYEQYF
TRBJ2-2	TRBD1	TRBV13	-	TGTGCCAGCAGCCAGGGGGCAGCCACCGGGGAGCTGTTTTTT	CASSQGAATGELFF
TRBJ2-1	-	TRBV7-8	-	TGTGCCAGCAGAGCAGACAGGCCTATGTTCTTC	CASRADRPMFF
TRBJ2-3	-	TRBV12-3/TRBV12-4	-	TGTGCCAGCAGTTTTCTGGCAGATACGCAGTATTTT	CASSFLADTQYF
TRBJ2-3	-	TRBV6-1	few	TGTGCCAGCACCCAAAGGACCCACAGGGCAGATACGCAGTATTTT	CASTQRTHRADTQYF
TRBJ2-7	TRBD1	TRBV28	-	TGTGCCAGCAGTCCTCCGACAGGGGGCTACGAGCAGTACTTC	CASSPPTGGYEQYF
TRBJ2-2	TRBD1	TRBV7-9	-	TGTGCCAGCAGCTTAAGGCCCGACAGGGGCGGGAACACCGGGGAGCTGTTTTTT	CASSLRPDRGGNTGELFF
TRBJ1-1	-	TRBV7-9	once	TGTGCCAGCAGCCCCGAAGCTTTCTTT	CASSPEAFF
TRBJ2-5	TRBD1	TRBV5-1	few	TGCGCCAGCAGCTCGACAGGGTTCCGAGAGACCCAGTACTTC	CASSSTGFRETQYF
TRBJ1-6	-	TRBV9	once	TGTGCCAGCAGCGCCTTAATCCAATCACCCCTCCACTTT	CASSALIQSPLHF
TRBJ1-1	-	TRBV20-1	-	TGCAGTGCCAGGATGAACACTGAAGCTTTCTTT	CSARMNTEAFF
TRBJ1-1	-	TRBV7-2	-	TGTGCCAGCAGCCCTTTGCGGGCGGGCACTGAAGCTTTCTTT	CASSPLRAGTEAFF
TRBJ2-5	TRBD1	TRBV13	-	TGTGCCAGCAGCCGAGGGGGCGGAGAGACCCAGTACTTC	CASSRGGGETQYF
TRBJ2-1	-	TRBV20-1	-	TGCAGTGCTAGAGCTAGCTGGAGCTCCTACAATGAGCAGTTCTTC	CSARASWSSYNEQFF
TRBJ1-2	-	TRBV14	-	TGTGCCAGCAGCCAAGATGGTGCAGGGTTGGACGATGGCTACACCTTC	CASSQDGAGLDDGYTF
TRBJ2-3	TRBD2	TRBV20-1	-	TGCAGTGCTAGAGACTTAACTAGCGGGGCCCCCCCGGATACGCAGTATTTT	CSARDLTSGAPPDTQYF
TRBJ2-6	TRBD1	TRBV7-8	-	TGTGCCAGCAGCGTCGACACAGGGGGCACAATCTTCTCTGGGGCCAACGTCCTGACTTTC	CASSVDTGGTIFSGANVLTF
TRBJ1-4	TRBD1	TRBV27	-	TGTGCCAGCAGTTTATCGTCAATCGGTACAGGGGTAGTAAAACTGTTTTTT	CASSLSSIGTGVVKLFF
TRBJ2-7	-	TRBV3-1	-	TGTGCCAGCAGCCCCGAAAGCTCCTACGAGCAGTACTTC	CASSPESSYEQYF
TRBJ2-3	-	TRBV6-4	once	TGTGCCAGCAGTAAAGGGGACACAGATACGCAGTATTTT	CASSKGDTDTQYF
TRBJ2-7	-	TRBV30	-	TGTGCCTGGAGGATTGATCTAGAGAGCGACAAGCAGTACTTC	CAWRIDLESDKQYF
TRBJ1-1	-	TRBV7-9	-	TGTGCCAGCAACCCGGACGATATGAACACTGAAGCTTTCTTT	CASNPDDMNTEAFF
TRBJ2-7	-	TRBV25-1	-	TGTGCCAGCAGTGAAAAGGCGGGACAGTACTTC	CASSEKAGQYF
TRBJ1-6	-	TRBV5-6	-	TGTGCCAGCAGCAAAGGACACCAACCCCTCCACTTT	CASSKGHQPLHF
TRBJ1-2	-	TRBV29-1	-	TGCAGCGGCCGGGACGGATCAGGACACTATGGCTACACCTTC	CSGRDGSGHYGYTF
TRBJ2-1	TRBD1	TRBV6-5	-	TGTGCCAGCAGTTACTTGGGACAGGGGGCCAATGAGCAGTTCTTC	CASSYLGQGANEQFF
TRBJ2-3	TRBD2	TRBV10-3	-	TGTGCCATCAGCGGCGGACTAGCCGGCACAGATACGCAGTATTTT	CAISGGLAGTDTQYF
TRBJ2-2	-	TRBV5-1	-	TGCGCCAGCAGCGGCCGACAGGTTCTCACCGGGGAGCTGTTTTTT	CASSGRQVLTGELFF
TRBJ2-7	-	TRBV24-1	-	TGTGCCACCAGTGACCCCAGACGCTACGAGCAGTACTTC	CATSDPRRYEQYF
TRBJ2-4	-	TRBV5-6	-	TGTGCCAGCAGCCTGGGGGGACCGGGACACCTAGCCAAAAACATTCAGTACTTC	CASSLGGPGHLAKNIQYF